The following is a T cell receptor beta chain sequence with its context. Given a much more abundant clone one base away, this may be a read error. The ends lost 5 bases at V and 0 bases at J; junction bases unmatched: 9. The CDR3 has 18 residues. Germline assignment: CDR1 SGHVS and CDR2 FQNEAQ. TCR beta cDNA came from about 0.45 ug total RNA, primed with a constant-region primer. Each TCR beta library was derived from three nested multiplex PCR rounds that employed slightly modified ARM-PCR. A C-beta reverse primer was combined with TRBV1-TRBV30 forward primers in the first two PCR rounds, and each round had approximately 10 cycles. A single record per CDR3 protein comes from TCRdb applying MiXCR to the multiplex PCR reads. This sample has tens of thousands of distinct CDR3 sequences; roughly 71% occur once, and the top ten carry about 25%. Each 20-30 mg portion of unsorted bulk tissue served as the source for co-extraction of RNA and DNA.

These data originate in a study of tumor-infiltrating lymphocytes in primary liver carcinoma. Study overall: Between roughly 4.2 and 10 cm across, the tumors were all of stage T1-T3 N0M0.

Sequencing was done on a sample of tumor-adjacent normal liver tissue. The TCR comes from a man aged 40-49 years with primary liver carcinoma and hepatitis B virus infection. The V and J genes are TRBV7-8 and TRBJ2-7; TRBD2 agrees at 14 bases. CDR3: CASSPGTSGSMSSYEQYF. The CDR3 region has the DNA TGTGCCAGCAGCCCTGGGACTAGCGGGAGTATGAGCTCCTACGAGCAGTACTTC.